Each of the 5 T cell receptor beta chains below was sequenced from the same sample in a study of blood T cell repertoires in COVID-19. Here immunoSEQ multiplex PCR was the method, and the copy in TCRdb shows in-frame clones only, minus some. There are just over 15,000 clones in the sample; about 81% occur only once, and roughly 23% lies in the top ten. Source material: peripheral blood. Receptors were obtained from an elderly man with active or convalescent COVID-19.

The rearrangement uses TRBV14 and TRBJ2-1; 11 nucleotides match TRBD2. Germline V gives CDR1 SGHDN, CDR2 FVKESK. V shed 4 bases, J shed 2 bases, and the junction held 7 bases outside the gene matches. The CDR3 contains 17 residues. CDR3 in amino acids: CASSPFSGGATYNEQFF. The CDR3 DNA follows: TGTGCCAGCAGCCCGTTTAGCGGGGGGGCCACCTACAATGAGCAGTTCTTC.

The chain is built from TRBV10-3 and TRBJ2-5; TRBD2 aligns across 10 bases. The germline CDR1 and CDR2 sequences are ENHRY and SYGVKD. The V gene end was trimmed by 4 bases and the J gene end by 5 bases; junction bases not matched to a gene: 10. The CDR3 covers 16 residues. In DNA, the CDR3 is TGTGCCATCAGTGGGACTAGCGGAACGTCGGGGGAGACCCAGTACTTC. Residues: CAISGTSGTSGETQYF.

This chain connects TRBV6-5 to TRBJ2-7, with TRBD1 matching over 8 bases. Germline CDR1 MNHEY, CDR2 SVGAGI. The CDR3 loop spans 13 amino acids. Trimming cost V 6 bases and J 3 bases; bases outside gene matches: 4. The CDR3 bases are TGTGCCAGCAGACTACAGGGGGACTACGAGCAGTACTTC. This translates into CASRLQGDYEQYF.

The chain carries TRBV5-4 and TRBJ2-5; tentative D call: TRBD1 (5 bases). V lost 5 bases, J lost 4 bases, and 21 bases lay in between. The CDR3 runs 16 residues. CDR1 is SGHNT, CDR2 YYREEE, per germline (reference sequence). The CDR3 region has the DNA TGTGCCAGCAGGGTGGGGCAGGCATCTAGGGGAGAGACCCAGTACTTC. Its protein product is CASRVGQASRGETQYF.

The chain couples TRBV28 to TRBJ1-1; D might be TRBD1 (6 bases). The CDR3 spans 17 residues. Trimming removed 4 bases at V and 1 base at J, with 19 bases between. Germline CDR1 MDHEN, CDR2 SYDVKM. This CDR3 is CASSSPRTDKRNTEAFF. Written as DNA, the CDR3 is TGTGCCAGCAGTTCTCCTAGGACAGACAAACGGAACACTGAAGCTTTCTTT.